The present T cell receptor (beta chain) was sequenced within a study of CD8 T cells in ankylosing spondylitis. Study findings and constraints: Apparently characteristic of ankylosing spondylitis blood was a TCR beta motif (fewer than ten highly homologous variants).

CDR1 and CDR2 from the germline V gene are KGHSH and LQKENI. The CDR3 has 17 amino acids. The V and J ends lost 3 bases and 5 bases, in that order; junction bases with no gene match: 9. TCRdb re-analysed the 5' RACE reads in MiXCR, keeping a single row per CDR3 protein. The sample holds 200,000 to 250,000 distinct CDR3 sequences, approximately 20% seen once. A note on this clonotype: As yet, its antigen is unknown.

The sequenced sample was blood, either unsorted or a sorted T cell fraction (not recorded which). This chain uses TRBV18 with TRBJ2-5, with 13 nucleotides matching TRBD2. This receptor was identified in a male donor with ankylosing spondylitis. The DNA for the CDR3 is TGTGCCAGCTCACCCGGACTAGCGGGAGACTTAGGGGAGACCCAGTACTTC. Protein sequence: CASSPGLAGDLGETQYF.